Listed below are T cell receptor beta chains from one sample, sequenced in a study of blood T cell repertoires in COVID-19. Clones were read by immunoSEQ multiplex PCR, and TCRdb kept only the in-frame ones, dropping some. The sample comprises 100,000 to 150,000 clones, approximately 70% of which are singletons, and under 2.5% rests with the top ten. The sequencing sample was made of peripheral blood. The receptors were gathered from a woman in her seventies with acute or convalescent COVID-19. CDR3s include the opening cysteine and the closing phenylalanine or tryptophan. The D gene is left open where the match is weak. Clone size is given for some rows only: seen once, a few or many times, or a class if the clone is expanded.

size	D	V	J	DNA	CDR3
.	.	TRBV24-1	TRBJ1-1	TGTGCCACCAGTGAGGGGGGACGGCGCACTGAAGCTTTCTTT	CATSEGGRRTEAFF
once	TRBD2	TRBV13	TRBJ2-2	TGTGCCAGCAGCCCCCCCCTAAGCGGGAGTGGGGAGCTGTTTTTT	CASSPPLSGSGELFF
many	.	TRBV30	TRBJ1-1	TGTGCCTGGAGAAGTCGACAGGTGAACACTGAAGCTTTCTTT	CAWRSRQVNTEAFF
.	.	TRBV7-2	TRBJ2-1	TGTGCCAGCAGCGCCTTCGGGAAGACGACCTACAATGAGCAGTTCTTC	CASSAFGKTTYNEQFF
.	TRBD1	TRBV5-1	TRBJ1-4	TGCGCCAGCAGCGTCAACGACAGGGAATCTGAAAAACTGTTTTTT	CASSVNDRESEKLFF
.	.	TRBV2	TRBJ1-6	TGTGCCAGCACTAGGACAACAGGGATCAGCTATAATTCACCCCTCCACTTT	CASTRTTGISYNSPLHF
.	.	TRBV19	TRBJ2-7	TGTGCCAGTAGCACCTACGTAGACGGGAGCTACGAGCAGTACTTC	CASSTYVDGSYEQYF
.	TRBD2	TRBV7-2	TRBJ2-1	TGTGCCAGCAGCCTTCTAGCGGGGTACAATGAGCAGTTCTTC	CASSLLAGYNEQFF
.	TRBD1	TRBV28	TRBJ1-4	TGTGCCAGCAGTTTATCTCCCTTTGACAGGGAAACTAATGAAAAACTGTTTTTT	CASSLSPFDRETNEKLFF
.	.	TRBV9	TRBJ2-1	TGTGCCAGCAGCATCCCCCCCGAGTCCCTATACAATGAGCAGTTCTTC	CASSIPPESLYNEQFF
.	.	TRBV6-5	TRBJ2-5	TGTGCCAGCAGTTACGAGGAGACCCAGTACTTC	CASSYEETQYF
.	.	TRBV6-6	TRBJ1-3	TGTGCCAGCAGGCCCCCGTCGGGGGGTCCTGGAAACACCATATATTTT	CASRPPSGGPGNTIYF
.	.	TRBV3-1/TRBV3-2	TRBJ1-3	TGTGCCAGCAGCCAACGGGGAGAAAACACCATATATTTT	CASSQRGENTIYF
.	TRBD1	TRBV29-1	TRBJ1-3	TGCAGCGTTGTAGGACAGGGCACTGGAAACACCATATATTTT	CSVVGQGTGNTIYF
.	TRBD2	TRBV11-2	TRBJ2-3	TGTGCCAGCCTAGCGACTAGCGGGGGGGCCGATTCGCAGTATTTT	CASLATSGGADSQYF
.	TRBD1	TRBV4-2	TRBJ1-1	TGTGCCAGCAGCCAAGATCAGGGGGACACTGAAGCTTTCTTT	CASSQDQGDTEAFF
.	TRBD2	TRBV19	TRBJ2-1	TGTGCCAGTAGTCCCCTAGCGGGAGGGGTTGAGCAGTTCTTC	CASSPLAGGVEQFF
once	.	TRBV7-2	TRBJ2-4	TGTGCCAGCAGCTTAGGTCCAAAAGGCGGCATTCAGTACTTC	CASSLGPKGGIQYF
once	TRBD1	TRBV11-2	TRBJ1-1	TGTGCCAGCAGCTTCGACAGGGCGGGAAGCACTGAAGCTTTCTTT	CASSFDRAGSTEAFF
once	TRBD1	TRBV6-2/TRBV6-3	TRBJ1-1	TGTGCCAGCAGCCCTCCGGGACAGCCGGCCGGCACTGAAGCTTTCTTT	CASSPPGQPAGTEAFF
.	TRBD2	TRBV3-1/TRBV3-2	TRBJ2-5	TGTGCCAGCAGCCAAGATTTACTAGCGCTCCAAGAGACCCAGTACTTC	CASSQDLLALQETQYF
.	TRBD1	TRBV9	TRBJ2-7	TGTGCCAGCAGCGTAGGGACAGGGCCCTACGAGCAGTACTTC	CASSVGTGPYEQYF
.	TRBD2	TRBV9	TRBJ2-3	TGTGCCAGCAGCGTAGCCCGGGGACTAGCTAGCACAGATACGCAGTATTTT	CASSVARGLASTDTQYF
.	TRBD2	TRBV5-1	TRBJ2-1	TGCGCCAGCAGCTTTGTGGCGGGGGGCAGCGGTGAGCAGTTCTTC	CASSFVAGGSGEQFF
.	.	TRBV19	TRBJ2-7	TGTGCCAGTAGTATAGGAGAACTAAAACGGCAGTACTTC	CASSIGELKRQYF
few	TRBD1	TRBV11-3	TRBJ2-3	TGTGCCAGCAGCTTCAGGGGGCGCGACACAGATACGCAGTATTTT	CASSFRGRDTDTQYF
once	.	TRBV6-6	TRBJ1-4	TGTGCCAGCGTTTACCGGGTTAATGAAAAACTGTTTTTT	CASVYRVNEKLFF
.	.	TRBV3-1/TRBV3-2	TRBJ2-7	TGTGCCAGCGCCAAGATATCGAGTTCCCACGAGCAGTACTTC	CASAKISSSHEQYF
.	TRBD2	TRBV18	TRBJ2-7	TGTGCCAGCTCACCAACCGTGAGGCTAGCGGGGACCAACGAGCAGTACTTC	CASSPTVRLAGTNEQYF
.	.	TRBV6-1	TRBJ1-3	TGTGCCAGCAGTGAAGCAGGGACAGGAAACACCATATATTTT	CASSEAGTGNTIYF
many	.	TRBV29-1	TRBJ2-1	TGCAGCGTTGATGGGAGACTAGGCTACAATGAGCAGTTCTTC	CSVDGRLGYNEQFF
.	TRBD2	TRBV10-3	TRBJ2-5	TGTGCCATCAGCCCGGGACTAGTGCAGACCCAGTACTTC	CAISPGLVQTQYF
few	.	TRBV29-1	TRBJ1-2	TGCAGCGTTGAAAACAGCAACTATGGCTACACCTTC	CSVENSNYGYTF
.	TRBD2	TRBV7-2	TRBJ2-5	TGTGCCAGCAGCCCGGTCCCGGGACTAGCAAGAAAAGAGACCCAGTACTTC	CASSPVPGLARKETQYF
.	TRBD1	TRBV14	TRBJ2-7	TGTGCCAGCAGCCAAGATGGCACCCGGACAGGGGGAGTCTACGAGCAGTACTTC	CASSQDGTRTGGVYEQYF
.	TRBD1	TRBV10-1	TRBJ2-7	TGCGCCAGAGATTCAAAGGACAGGGGCCACGAGCAGTACTTC	CARDSKDRGHEQYF
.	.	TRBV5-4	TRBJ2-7	TGTGCCAGCAGCTTGGAAGTTAGCGGCCCCTACGAGCAGTACTTC	CASSLEVSGPYEQYF
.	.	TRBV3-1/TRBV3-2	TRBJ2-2	TGTGCCAGCAGCTTCGGGGGGGAGCTGTTTTTT	CASSFGGELFF
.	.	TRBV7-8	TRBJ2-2	TGTGCCACCTCTGGGCTAGCGACCACCGGGGAGCTGTTTTTT	CATSGLATTGELFF
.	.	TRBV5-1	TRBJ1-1	TGCGCCAGCGGGCAGGTGAACACTGAAGCTTTCTTT	CASGQVNTEAFF
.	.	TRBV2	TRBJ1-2	TGTGCCAGCAGTCGGGACGGGGGAGCCAACTATGGCTACACCTTC	CASSRDGGANYGYTF
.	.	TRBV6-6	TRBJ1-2	TGTGCCAGCAGCCGTGGGGGGGGGTATGGCTACACCTTC	CASSRGGGYGYTF